This passage covers 27 T cell receptor beta chains from one sample sequenced in a study of technical replicates of blood from a few donors (dated by TCRdb to about 2017). The library was generated by the immunoSEQ multiplex PCR assay. TCRdb mirrors the immuneACCESS table, restricted to in-frame sequences. Some clones are absent from its copies; in checked studies, under half trace to an unresolved V gene, and the reason for the others is unknown. This sample holds roughly 80,000 clones; 90% to 95% were observed only once. The top ten hold 0.38% of the sample. The sequenced sample was T cells isolated from PBMCs. These receptors all stem from a human donor in good health.

V gene TRBV7-8 combines with J gene TRBJ1-3; no reliable D call. Per germline, CDR1 SGHVS and CDR2 FQNEAQ. V gave up 1 base and J gave up 8 bases, with 9 bases separating them. The CDR3 runs 13 residues. DNA for the CDR3: TGTGCCAGCAGCTTAGGTCCAGCGGACACCATATATTTT. Protein: CASSLGPADTIYF.

The V and J genes are TRBV6-5 and TRBJ2-7; the D is unclear. The CDR3 spans 13 residues. V was cut by 0 bases and J by 2 bases, with 5 bases left in between. The germline gives CDR1 MNHEY, CDR2 SVGAGI. The CDR3 spells CASSYSFAYEQYF. CDR3 bases: TGTGCCAGCAGTTACTCGTTCGCCTACGAGCAGTACTTC.

This clone was detected a few times. The gene calls are TRBV5-4 and TRBJ1-1, with D maybe TRBD1 (6 bases). Trimming took off 5 bases at V and 4 bases at J, with 18 bases between the two ends. The CDR3 sequence is 15 residues long. Germline V gene lookup returns CDR1 SGHNT and CDR2 YYREEE (reference sequence). The CDR3 nucleotides read TGTGCCAGCAGTTGGCAGGGGACCACCGGCACTGAAGCTTTCTTT. Its translation is CASSWQGTTGTEAFF.

This chain's CDR3 is CASSQRVSGSDWGEQYF. The CDR3 region has the DNA TGCGCCAGCAGCCAACGTGTTAGCGGGAGCGACTGGGGCGAGCAGTACTTC. The chain joins TRBV4-1 to TRBJ2-7; TRBD2 matches 9 bases. Per the germline V gene, CDR1 is MGHRA and CDR2 is YSYEKL. This CDR3 has 17 residues. After removal of 2 bases from V and 6 bases from J, the junction contained 14 bases not matched to a gene.

The chain links TRBV5-4 to TRBJ2-1; 14 bases agree with TRBD2. The V and J ends lost 4 bases and 9 bases, in that order; junction bases with no gene match: 9. Germline CDR1 reads SGHNT; CDR2 reads YYREEE (reference sequence). The CDR3 is 16 amino acids. This CDR3 reads CASSPRRLAGGVEQFF. The CDR3, as DNA: TGTGCCAGCAGCCCTAGAAGACTAGCGGGAGGGGTTGAGCAGTTCTTC.

V is TRBV5-1 and J is TRBJ1-1; a weak D match, TRBD1 (5 bases). The V gene lost 4 bases and the J gene lost 3 bases, with 19 bases spanning the gap. This CDR3 has 16 amino acids. Germline lookup yields CDR1 SGHRS and CDR2 YFSETQ. The CDR3 DNA sequence: TGCGCCAGCAGCCCACTCAGGGATCCTGTGGACACTGAAGCTTTCTTT. It encodes CASSPLRDPVDTEAFF.

CDR3 in DNA: TGCGCCAGCAGCGTACTACAGGGGGGGGGCACTGAAGCTTTCTTT. As protein: CASSVLQGGGTEAFF. The chain uses TRBV5-1 and TRBJ1-1; 8 bases map to TRBD1. The CDR3 spans 15 residues. Germline-derived CDR1 and CDR2 are SGHRS and YFSETQ. Losses at the gene ends were 4 bases for V and 4 bases for J; bases not matched to a gene: 9.

This clone was counted a few times. The chain uses TRBV11-2 and TRBJ2-7, with 8 nucleotides matching TRBD2. CDR3 length: 14 residues. Unmatched junction bases numbered 3, after V lost 3 bases and J lost 2 bases. CDR1 and CDR2 from the germline V gene are SGHAT and FQNNGV. The chain's CDR3 is CASSFSRGAYEQYF. The CDR3 DNA is TGTGCCAGCAGCTTCTCGCGGGGGGCCTACGAGCAGTACTTC.

The chain has TRBV19 and TRBJ1-5; TRBD1 agrees at 12 bases. Germline V gene sequence: CDR1 LNHDA, CDR2 SQIVND (reference sequence). The CDR3 is 14 residues long. V gave up 4 bases and J gave up 6 bases; unmatched junction bases: 1. The DNA for the CDR3 is TGTGCCAGTAGTAGGGACAGGGGGCGTCAGCCCCAGCATTTT. It yields the protein CASSRDRGRQPQHF.

The chain recombines TRBV7-6 with TRBJ2-7, with D unclear. Trimming stripped 2 bases from V and 3 bases from J, with 11 bases between. Germline assignment: CDR1 SGHVS and CDR2 FNYEAQ. This CDR3 has 14 residues. The CDR3 protein is CASSLNGLDYEQYF. In DNA, the CDR3 is TGTGCCAGCAGCTTAAATGGCCTCGACTACGAGCAGTACTTC.

The chain joins TRBV7-9 to TRBJ1-1; D unclear. The V and J ends lost 5 bases and 7 bases respectively, with 8 bases between them. Germline CDR1 is SEHNR and CDR2 is FQNEAQ (reference sequence). The CDR3 runs to 11 residues. CDR3 DNA sequence: TGTGCCAGCAGCGTCCAGAATGAAGCTTTCTTT. Its protein product is CASSVQNEAFF. The full variable domain, completed using reference TRBV7-9 and TRBJ1-1, is DTGVSQNPRHKITKRGQNVTFRCDPISEHNRLYWYRQTLGQGPEFLTYFQNEAQLEKSRLLSDRFSAERPKGSFSTLEIQRTEQGDSAMYLCASSVQNEAFFGQGTRLTVV.

This chain joins TRBV18 and TRBJ2-7; 8 bases match TRBD1. Germline CDR1 and CDR2: KGHSH and LQKENI. The CDR3 loop spans 14 amino acids. V lost 5 bases, J lost 8 bases, and 11 bases stayed unmatched. The CDR3 bases are TGTGCCAGCTCAGCTTCCGGGACAGGAGAGCAGCAGTACTTC. Protein: CASSASGTGEQQYF.

This chain uses TRBV10-3 with TRBJ2-6, with D possibly matching TRBD1 (5 bases). Per germline, CDR1 ENHRY and CDR2 SYGVKD. Trimming removed 2 bases from V and 1 base from J, with 6 bases in between. The CDR3 loop spans 15 amino acids. CDR3 sequence: CAISERGSGANVLTF. CDR3 sequence (DNA): TGTGCCATCAGTGAGAGGGGATCTGGGGCCAACGTCCTGACTTTC.

The chain employs TRBV5-8 and TRBJ1-5; D unclear. The V gene lost 4 bases and the J gene lost 6 bases, with 14 bases spanning the gap. The CDR3 loop spans 14 amino acids. CDR1 and CDR2 from the germline V gene are SGHTS and YDEGEE. CDR3 sequence (DNA): TGTGCCAGCAGCCCCCCCCTTGGGAGTCAGCCCCAGCATTTT. This gives the protein CASSPPLGSQPQHF.

The genes are TRBV2 and TRBJ2-3; 8 nucleotides align to TRBD2. V gave up 4 bases and J gave up 3 bases; unmatched junction bases: 9. Germline lookup yields CDR1 SNHLY and CDR2 FYNNEI. The CDR3 has 16 amino acids. CDR3 sequence (DNA): TGTGCCAGCAGTGTATCCCTAGCGGGCTATACAGATACGCAGTATTTT. Its translation: CASSVSLAGYTDTQYF.

In the case of this clone: This may be a read error: a much more frequent sequence differs by one nucleotide. The chain links TRBV6-5 to TRBJ2-3; 7 bases are a match to TRBD2. Germline assignment: CDR1 MNHEY and CDR2 SVGAGI. The CDR3 loop spans 14 amino acids. J was trimmed by 0 bases and V by 6 bases; bases with no gene match: 3. CDR3 amino acids: CASSYSGSTDTQYF. The CDR3 bases are TGTGCCAGCAGCTATAGCGGGAGCACAGATACGCAGTATTTT.

The V gene is TRBV10-3, the J gene TRBJ1-1, with D unclear. The CDR3 is 15 residues long. Germline V gene sequence: CDR1 ENHRY, CDR2 SYGVKD. Trimming removed 5 bases from V and 5 bases from J, with 18 bases in between. The CDR3 bases are TGTGCCATCAGTCCTGAACCCTTTGGTCGGACTGAAGCTTTCTTT. Translation: CAISPEPFGRTEAFF.

The chain carries TRBV4-2 and TRBJ1-3; maybe TRBD1 (6 bases). Trimming stripped 0 bases from V and 0 bases from J, with 9 bases between. The CDR3 runs 16 residues. Germline-derived CDR1 and CDR2 are LGHNA and YNFKEQ. The CDR3 sequence: CASSQERGHSGNTIYF. In DNA, the CDR3 is TGTGCCAGCAGCCAAGAACGGGGACACTCTGGAAACACCATATATTTT.

The V gene is TRBV29-1, the J gene TRBJ1-1, with D tentatively TRBD1 (5 bases). CDR1 SQVTM and CDR2 ANQGSEA come from the germline V gene. V lost 5 bases and J 0 bases, leaving 7 bases between the germline ends. The CDR3 loop spans 12 amino acids. This CDR3 is CSVSQVNTEAFF. In nucleotides, the CDR3 is TGCAGCGTTTCACAGGTGAACACTGAAGCTTTCTTT.

V gene TRBV25-1 combines with J gene TRBJ1-5; D gene uncertain. V shed 4 bases and J shed 6 bases, with 10 bases lying between them. The V gene's germline CDR1 is MGHDK and CDR2 SYGVNS. This CDR3 is 13 amino acids long. CDR3 coding DNA: TGTGCCAGCAGTGTGGAGGGTACTCAGCCCCAGCATTTT. It translates to CASSVEGTQPQHF. Variable domain in full (rest from reference TRBV25-1 and TRBJ1-5): EADIYQTPRYLVIGTGKKITLECSQTMGHDKMYWYQQDPGMELHLIHYSYGVNSTEKGDLSSESTVSRIRTEHFPLTLESARPSHTSQYLCASSVEGTQPQHFGDGTRLSIL.

The chain employs TRBV7-9 and TRBJ2-7, with 7 nucleotides matching TRBD2. Trimming at V came to 4 bases and at J to 2 bases, leaving 8 bases not matched to a gene. In germline, CDR1 is SEHNR, CDR2 FQNEAQ (reference sequence). This CDR3 region has 15 residues. This CDR3 is CASSSPGTMTYEQYF. The DNA of the CDR3 is TGTGCCAGCAGCTCCCCCGGGACTATGACCTACGAGCAGTACTTC. Full variable domain (outside the CDR3, taken from reference TRBV7-9 and TRBJ2-7): DTGVSQNPRHKITKRGQNVTFRCDPISEHNRLYWYRQTLGQGPEFLTYFQNEAQLEKSRLLSDRFSAERPKGSFSTLEIQRTEQGDSAMYLCASSSPGTMTYEQYFGPGTRLTVT.

This rearrangement joins TRBV28 to TRBJ2-2; perhaps TRBD2 as D (6 bases). The germline V and J ends were trimmed by 6 bases and 3 bases, with 14 bases remaining between them. Germline V gene sequence: CDR1 MDHEN, CDR2 SYDVKM. The CDR3 is made up of 15 amino acids. CDR3 protein: CASRPGSWYTGELFF. The CDR3, as DNA: TGTGCCAGCAGACCCGGGAGTTGGTACACCGGGGAGCTGTTTTTT.

This chain links TRBV7-3 with TRBJ1-2; 11 bases match TRBD1. This CDR3 region has 15 residues. CDR1 SGHTA and CDR2 FQGTGA come from the germline V gene. Trimming cost V 5 bases and J 5 bases; bases outside gene matches: 7. The CDR3 protein is CASSQGQGVWYGYTF. For the CDR3, the DNA is TGTGCCAGCAGCCAGGGACAGGGGGTTTGGTATGGCTACACCTTC.

The V gene is TRBV27, the J gene TRBJ2-1; D gene uncertain. V was trimmed by 0 bases and J by 4 bases, leaving 7 bases between them. CDR3 length: 14 amino acids. Germline V CDR1 and CDR2: MNHEY, SMNVEV (reference sequence). In nucleotides, the CDR3 is TGTGCCAGCAGTTTATCGAGAGATTACAATGAGCAGTTCTTC. This translates into CASSLSRDYNEQFF.

About this clone: Other DNA sequences of this sample code for an identical CDR3. The chain combines TRBV2 with TRBJ2-7, with unresolved D. CDR3 size: 11 residues. The V and J ends lost 4 bases and 4 bases respectively, with 5 bases between them. Germline V gives CDR1 SNHLY, CDR2 FYNNEI. CDR3 sequence (DNA): TGTGCCAGCAGTGTCTCTTACGAGCAGTACTTC. Residues: CASSVSYEQYF.

The V and J genes are TRBV13 and TRBJ2-7; D is unresolved. CDR1 and CDR2 from the germline V gene are PRHDT and FYEKMQ (reference sequence). Trimming took 3 bases from V and 3 from J, leaving 9 bases between them. The CDR3 length is 13 residues. The CDR3 region is CASSFTQIYEQYF. Here the CDR3 DNA reads TGTGCCAGCAGCTTTACACAGATCTACGAGCAGTACTTC. Supplemented by reference TRBV13 and TRBJ2-7, the full variable domain reads AAGVIQSPRHLIKEKRETATLKCYPIPRHDTVYWYQQGPGQDPQFLISFYEKMQSDKGSIPDRFSAQQFSDYHSELNMSSLELGDSALYFCASSFTQIYEQYFGPGTRLTVT.

This clone has only one observation. The rearrangement joins TRBV9 to TRBJ2-3; TRBD1 aligns across 10 bases. Germline CDR1 SGDLS, CDR2 YYNGEE. V lost 4 bases to trimming and J lost 4 bases; unmatched junction nucleotides: 6. The CDR3 is 15 amino acids. This CDR3 reads CASSPRDRGPDTQYF. CDR3 DNA sequence: TGTGCCAGCAGCCCCCGGGACAGGGGACCAGATACGCAGTATTTT.